This T cell receptor (beta chain) was sequenced in a study of response to subunit inactivated influenza vaccine. This CDR3 region has 13 residues. The V gene end was trimmed by 3 bases and the J gene end by 6 bases; junction bases not matched to a gene: 4. The germline V gene encodes CDR1 SEHNR and CDR2 FQNEAQ (reference sequence). In TCRdb, the RT-PCR reads were re-called with MiXCR into one record per CDR3 protein. Of under 200,000 distinct CDR3 sequences in the sample, under 13% are singletons; the top ten hold around 12%. This clonotype was seen a handful of times. Its antigen is undetermined. Study results and limitations: Authors suggested seasonal influenza vaccinations each recruit few new T cells.

The sequencing used non-naive T cells sorted from PBMCs, collected more than 35 days after vaccination. The clonotype originates from a man aged 50-59 years who received an inactivated influenza vaccine. The V and J genes are TRBV7-9 and TRBJ1-1; 7 bases line up with TRBD1. The CDR3 sequence is CASSFDRVAEAFF. The CDR3 bases are TGTGCCAGCAGCTTCGACAGGGTGGCTGAAGCTTTCTTT. Filled out from reference TRBV7-9 and TRBJ1-1, the complete variable domain reads DTGVSQNPRHKITKRGQNVTFRCDPISEHNRLYWYRQTLGQGPEFLTYFQNEAQLEKSRLLSDRFSAERPKGSFSTLEIQRTEQGDSAMYLCASSFDRVAEAFFGQGTRLTVV.